This T cell receptor beta chain was observed in a study of vaccination and CD4 T cells after COVID-19. Overall study: The post-vaccine samples came a median approximately 73 days after dose two (range 14 to 241).

Oncomine TCR Beta short-read sequencing was applied to DNA from cultured CD4+ T cells. In TCRdb, the PCR reads were re-called with MiXCR into one record per CDR3 protein. There are more than 20,000 distinct CDR3 sequences in the sample; 41% occur only once, and 5.2% lies in the top ten. Of note for this clonotype: Antigen: not known.

The time point: late sampling 161 to 241 days after vaccination in three convalescent patients. Sample treatment: roughly ten-day PBMC culture with coronavirus spike peptide pools or control peptides (ViraFEST assay). Study results and limitations: Vaccine-specific clones numbering 304 of 307 showed spike mono-reactivity in convalescent patients.

The receptor's source is a human donor who had recovered from COVID-19. The material sequenced was CD4+ T cells from blood, cultured in vitro, taken about 7 months after SARS-CoV-2 vaccination.

In nucleotides, the CDR3 is TGCGCCAGCGGAGTCGAAGGCCCGGGCGGGGGTGAGCAGTTCTTC. Its translation is CASGVEGPGGGEQFF. The gene calls are TRBV10-1 and TRBJ2-1, with TRBD2 matching over 7 bases. The CDR3 is 15 residues long. The J segment lost 9 bases and the V segment lost 8 bases, leaving 16 bases of the junction unmatched. Germline V lookup: CDR1 WNHNN, CDR2 SYGVQD (reference sequence).